Below, 8 T cell receptor beta chains from the same sample are listed, as sequenced in a study of breast tumors, draining lymph nodes, adjacent tissues (TCRdb year 2016). The library came from multiplex PCR. TCRdb shows the sequencer as Illumina HiSeq 2000. TCRdb reran the public reads through fastp at Q25 and MiXCR, keeping productive beta chains. Entries are consolidated by CDR3 protein sequence, retaining the most common genes and DNA. Counted in this sample were about 12,000 distinct CDR3 sequences; 70% of them appeared once. The ten largest clones represent roughly 45% of the sample. The sequenced material came from tumor-adjacent breast tissue. Receptors were obtained from a female donor with breast cancer. Some clones in this sample may be carry-over from other donors' samples.

The sample holds many counts of this clonotype. The chain combines TRBV11-3 with TRBJ2-1; D gene uncertain. The CDR3 runs 11 residues. The germline CDR1 and CDR2 sequences are SGHNT and YENEEA. The germline V and J ends were trimmed by 5 bases and 8 bases, with 7 bases remaining between them. The chain's CDR3 is CASSLSHEQFF. In DNA, the CDR3 is TGTGCCAGCAGCCTATCACATGAGCAGTTCTTC.

V is TRBV28 and J is TRBJ2-2; 12 positions match TRBD2. The junction had 14 bases not matched to a gene; V was cut back by 5 bases and J by 7 bases. The CDR3 sequence is 18 residues long. The germline V gene has CDR1 MDHEN and CDR2 SYDVKM. Here the CDR3 reads CASSRPSGLAGRVGELFF. The DNA of the CDR3 is TGTGCCAGCAGTCGGCCCTCCGGACTAGCGGGAAGAGTCGGGGAGCTGTTTTTT.

CDR3 residues: CASSASTGGGAQYF. CDR3 DNA: TGTGCCAGCAGCGCGTCGACGGGCGGAGGGGCGCAGTATTTT. The V call is TRBV7-3, the J call TRBJ2-3; D might be TRBD2 (6 bases). Germline V gene lookup returns CDR1 SGHTA and CDR2 FQGTGA. This CDR3 spans 14 amino acids. Between the trimmed V and J ends, which lost 5 bases and 10 bases, there was a span of 19 bases.

The V and J genes are TRBV9 and TRBJ1-6, with D tentatively TRBD1 (5 bases). The CDR3 covers 16 residues. Germline V CDR1 and CDR2: SGDLS, YYNGEE. V was cut by 1 base and J by 5 bases, with 13 bases left in between. CDR3 residues: CASSVWDSANNSPLHF. DNA for the CDR3: TGTGCCAGCAGCGTATGGGACTCGGCCAATAATTCACCCCTCCACTTT.

The genes are TRBV15 and TRBJ1-6, with D possibly being TRBD1 (6 bases). Trimming stripped 0 bases from V and 0 bases from J, with 15 bases between. Germline lookup yields CDR1 LNHNV and CDR2 YYDKDF (reference sequence). CDR3 length: 19 residues. For the CDR3, the DNA is TGTGCCACCAGCAGAGAAGGGGGGGGCCCGAGCTCCTATAATTCACCCCTCCACTTT. The encoded protein is CATSREGGGPSSYNSPLHF.

The V gene is TRBV9, the J gene TRBJ1-4; 7 positions agree with TRBD1. With V trimmed by 4 bases and J by 4 bases, 7 bases remained unmatched. Germline V gene data show CDR1 as SGDLS and CDR2 as YYNGEE. The CDR3 loop spans 15 amino acids. CDR3 residues: CASSHSGQSNEKLFF. DNA of the CDR3: TGTGCCAGCAGCCATTCGGGACAGAGTAATGAAAAACTGTTTTTT.

This clonotype was recorded only once. This chain links TRBV13 with TRBJ2-7; the D gene is possibly TRBD1 (6 bases). This CDR3 comprises 15 residues. From germline, CDR1 is PRHDT and CDR2 FYEKMQ (reference sequence). V was trimmed by 2 bases and J by 0 bases, leaving 11 bases between them. CDR3: CASSLYRDTSYEQYF. The CDR3 region has the DNA TGTGCCAGCAGCTTATACCGGGACACCTCCTACGAGCAGTACTTC.

The genes are TRBV20-1 and TRBJ2-5; D is possibly TRBD2 (6 bases). The germline V gene has CDR1 DFQATT and CDR2 SNEGSKA (reference sequence). This CDR3 spans 13 amino acids. V shed 3 bases and J shed 3 bases, with 11 bases lying between them. CDR3 bases: TGCAGTGCTAGCGGGACTGTAGAAGAGACCCAGTACTTC. Its protein is CSASGTVEETQYF.